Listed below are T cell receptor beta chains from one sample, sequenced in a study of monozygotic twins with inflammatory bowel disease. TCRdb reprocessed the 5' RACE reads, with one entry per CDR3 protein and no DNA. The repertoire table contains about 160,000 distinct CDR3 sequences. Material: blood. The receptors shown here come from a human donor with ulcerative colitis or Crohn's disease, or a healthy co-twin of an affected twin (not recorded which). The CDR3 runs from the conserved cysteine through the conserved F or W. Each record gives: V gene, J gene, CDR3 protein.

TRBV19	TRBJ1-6	CASTRDRGSPLHF
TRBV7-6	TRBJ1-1	CASSRNAGGGTEAFF
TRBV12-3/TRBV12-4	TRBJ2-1	CASSQYVGEGDYNEQFF
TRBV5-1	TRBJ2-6	CASSPGRIGVLTF
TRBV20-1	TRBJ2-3	CSALLSTDTQYF
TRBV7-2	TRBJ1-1	CASGQPGTTEAFF
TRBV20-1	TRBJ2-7	CSASDTYEQYF
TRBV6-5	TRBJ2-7	CASGDRGYEQYF
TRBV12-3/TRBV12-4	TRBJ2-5	CASRNSGRRGETQYF
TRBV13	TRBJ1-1	CASSGPVWVTEAFF
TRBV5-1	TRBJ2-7	CASSLGTSGEYEQYF
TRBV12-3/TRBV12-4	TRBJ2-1	CASSSTSGGWNEQFF
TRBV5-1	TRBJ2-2	CASSTGTGISTGELFF
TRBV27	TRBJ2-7	CASSPGQPNIDYEQYF
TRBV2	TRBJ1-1	CASSVDYTEAFF
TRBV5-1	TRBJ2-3	CASSLTGSTDTQYF
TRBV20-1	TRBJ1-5	CSASFGTGWGSNQPQHF
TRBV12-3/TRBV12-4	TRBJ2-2	CASSSRVDFTGELFF
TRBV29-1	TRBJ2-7	CSVVFLAGGNEQYF
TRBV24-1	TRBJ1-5	CATSEPGPLNQPQHF
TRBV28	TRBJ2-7	CASSFPQSEQYF
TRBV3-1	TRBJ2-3	CASSQGGGQGEDTQYF
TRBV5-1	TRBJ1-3	CASSRNRGSGNTIYF
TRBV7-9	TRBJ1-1	CASSSISDLYTEAFF
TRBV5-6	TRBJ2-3	CASSLRTGIPDTQYF
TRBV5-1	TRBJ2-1	CASSLAVTSSDEQFF
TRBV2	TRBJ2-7	CASSDAGGQTYEQYF
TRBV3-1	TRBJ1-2	CASSQDLGGDGYTF
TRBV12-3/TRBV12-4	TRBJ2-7	CASSFEDSGRLGGEQYF